What follows describes a single T cell receptor (beta chain). The CDR3 runs 15 residues. Germline V gives CDR1 LGHNA, CDR2 YNFKEQ. Trimming stripped 4 bases from V and 8 bases from J, with 17 bases between. Recruited during active infection, patients (from Seattle) were subsequently followed longitudinally. The data stem from a study of blood T cell repertoires in COVID-19. Study details: Samples came from the United States, Italy and Spain, spanning acute and convalescent COVID-19.

In the study's own analysis: Amplification from reference gene primers served as the basis for estimated nucleated cell counts. Sequencing was performed with immunoSEQ multiplex PCR; in TCRdb, only in-frame clones are kept and a portion is missing. D and trimming were read from the DNA, whereas the V and J calls and clone size are those reported in that table. The sample holds about 210,000 clones, around 84% seen once. Material for sequencing was peripheral blood. V usage is TRBV4-2 and J usage is TRBJ1-4, with D possibly matching TRBD1 (5 bases). The clonotype comes from a woman of 80 years or more with COVID-19, enrolled during active disease. The CDR3 reads CASSPSGGMEEKLFF. The CDR3 DNA reads TGTGCCAGCAGCCCGTCCGGGGGTATGGAGGAAAAACTGTTTTTT.